Shown below are 30 T cell receptor beta chains from a single sample sequenced in a study of regulatory T cells in long-lasting Graves disease (dated by TCRdb to the early 2020s). The label giving this sample's time point can be read as: newly diagnosed GD, antithyroid drugs for less than 3 months. RNA was extracted from PBMCs in TRIzol for both TCR sequencing and RNA sequencing. The receptor library was made with multiplex PCR. Sequencing relied on an Illumina HiSeq 4000. TCR beta libraries were built with iRepertoire HTBI primers and Arm-PCR amplification of CDR3 regions. Starting from the raw public reads, TCRdb applied fastp trimming at Q25, assembled clones with MiXCR and retained in-frame beta chains. Rows are combined by CDR3 protein, so each entry shows the most common genes and DNA. Counted in this sample were some 320,000 distinct CDR3 sequences; over 15% of them appeared once. The ten most abundant clones make up around 37% of the sample.

Sample: peripheral blood mononuclear cells (PBMCs), taken at new diagnosis, from a patient treated with antithyroid drugs. The receptors come from a female donor with Graves disease.

Only a few counts were recorded for this clonotype. One end of the junction varies from germline; a read error may be responsible. The gene calls are TRBV5-1 and TRBJ1-2; D is unclear. Germline V CDR1 and CDR2: SGHRS, YFSETQ. This CDR3 is 14 amino acids long. In DNA form, the CDR3 reads TGCGCCAGCAGCTTGGCGTCGGCAAACTATGGCTACATCTTC. It encodes CASSLASANYGYIF.

This clonotype was detected many times. The V gene is TRBV18, the J gene TRBJ1-1; D gene unclear. Per the germline V gene, CDR1 is KGHSH and CDR2 is LQKENI. The CDR3 totals 16 residues. V dropped 0 bases and J dropped 3 bases, with 14 bases sitting between them. In nucleotides, the CDR3 is TGTGCCAGCTCACCACCGAAACGGGGAGGAGACACTGAAGCTTTCTTT. Protein sequence: CASSPPKRGGDTEAFF.

This clonotype has only a few counts. The V gene is TRBV19, the J gene TRBJ2-3, with D unresolved. From germline, CDR1 is LNHDA and CDR2 SQIVND (reference sequence). The CDR3 sequence is 14 residues long. Trimming cost V 2 bases and J 0 bases, with 6 bases left between them. CDR3 DNA sequence: TGTGCCAGTAGTATACAGGTTAGCACAGATACGCAGTATTTT. Its protein product is CASSIQVSTDTQYF.

In its sample, this clonotype was seen many times. The chain is built from TRBV6-1 and TRBJ1-4; a weak D match, TRBD1 (6 bases). Trimming shortened V by 3 bases and J by 5 bases, and 10 bases separated the two germline ends. Germline loops: CDR1 MNHNS, CDR2 SASEGT. The CDR3 is 14 residues long. CDR3 amino acids: CASSDRGKNEKLFF. The CDR3 DNA reads TGTGCCAGCAGTGACAGGGGCAAAAATGAAAAACTGTTTTTT.

On this clonotype: It may be a read error: a sequence one base away is much more abundant. This rearrangement joins TRBV5-1 to TRBJ2-3, with a weak D call TRBD1 (6 bases). The J call may be in error: the DNA end matches TRBJ2-5 better. CDR3 size: 14 residues. Germline CDR1 and CDR2: SGHRS and YFSETQ. The CDR3 loop is CASGLGAMSETQYF. CDR3 DNA sequence: TGCGCCAGCGGCTTGGGGGCCATGTCAGAGACCCAGTACTTC.

This clonotype has ten or more counts. The genes are TRBV12-3 or TRBV12-4 and TRBJ1-5; a weak D match, TRBD1 (5 bases). This CDR3 region has 14 residues. V lost 5 bases and J lost 4, with 12 bases in between. The CDR3 region has the DNA TGTGCCAGCAGTCACGGGACGGGAAATCAGCCCCAGCATTTT. It encodes CASSHGTGNQPQHF.

This clonotype came up many times. V gene TRBV7-9 combines with J gene TRBJ2-1, with 7 positions matching TRBD2. The CDR3 has 15 amino acids. Germline V gene sequence: CDR1 SEHNR, CDR2 FQNEAQ (reference sequence). The trim removed 3 bases at V and 3 bases at J, leaving 5 bases unmatched. CDR3 region: CASSFEGGYYNEQFF. In nucleotides, the CDR3 is TGTGCCAGCAGCTTCGAGGGAGGGTACTACAATGAGCAGTTCTTC.

Concerning this clonotype itself: It may be a read error: a sequence one base away is much more abundant. The gene calls are TRBV27 and TRBJ2-7; D may be TRBD2 (6 bases). The germline CDR1 and CDR2 sequences are MNHEY and SMNVEV (reference sequence). The CDR3 is 13 amino acids. The V gene lost 6 bases and the J gene lost 5 bases, with 14 bases spanning the gap. The CDR3: CASRRSGFDEQYF. The CDR3 coding sequence is TGTGCCAGCAGACGTAGCGGCTTCGACGAGCAGTACTTC.

This clonotype has a count of ten or more. V usage is TRBV6-5 and J usage is TRBJ2-5; 7 bases match TRBD2. V shed 2 bases and J 5 bases; nucleotides not matched to a gene: 23. The CDR3 has 20 amino acids. From germline, CDR1 is MNHEY and CDR2 SVGAGI. CDR3 nucleotide sequence: TGTGCCAGCAGTTACGTCGATTCGCGGGAGATAATAGCCTGGCAGGAGACCCAGTACTTC. As protein: CASSYVDSREIIAWQETQYF.

This clonotype was detected ten times or more. V usage is TRBV5-1 and J usage is TRBJ1-2, with 10 bases fitting TRBD1. Germline trimming cut 2 bases from V and 8 bases from J; bases unmatched to any gene: 6. This CDR3 contains 14 residues. From germline, CDR1 is SGHRS and CDR2 YFSETQ. The CDR3 reads CASSLPGTGEGYTF. The CDR3 DNA sequence: TGCGCCAGCAGCTTACCCGGGACAGGGGAAGGCTACACCTTC.

This clonotype was found once. The chain employs TRBV20-1 and TRBJ1-5; possible D gene TRBD1, 5 bases. The CDR3 spans 13 residues. Germline V gives CDR1 DFQATT, CDR2 SNEGSKA (reference sequence). The V end lost 3 bases, the J end lost 9 bases, and 15 bases lay between the germline ends. CDR3 amino acids: CSASREGIRPQHF. The CDR3 coding sequence is TGCAGTGCTAGCCGAGAGGGGATCAGGCCCCAGCATTTT.

This clonotype was recorded many times. This could be a read error, since a much larger clone is one nucleotide away. The rearrangement links TRBV24-1 to TRBJ2-1; D not resolved. The CDR3 consists of 14 residues. Germline V CDR1 and CDR2: KGHDR, SFDVKD. V gave up 3 bases and J gave up 9 bases, with 14 bases separating them. This chain's CDR3 is CATSDEAGLGEQFF. The CDR3 nucleotides are TGTGCCACCAGTGATGAGGCAGGATTGGGTGAGCAGTTCTTC.

The CDR3 DNA reads as TGTGCCTGGGGACAGACTGCGGCTTTCTTT. Amino acid sequence: CAWGQTAAFF. The V and J genes are TRBV30 and TRBJ1-1; D perhaps matches TRBD1 (6 bases). The length of the CDR3 is 10 residues. V dropped 5 bases and J dropped 11 bases, with 12 bases sitting between them. Per the germline V gene, CDR1 is GTSNPN and CDR2 is SVGIG (reference sequence).

With regard to this clonotype: A clone one base away is much larger, so this may be a read error. The V call is TRBV6-5, the J call TRBJ2-1; 8 nucleotides match TRBD2. CDR1 and CDR2 (germline): MNHEY, SVGAGI. CDR3 length: 17 amino acids. The CDR3 region has the DNA TGTGCCAGCAGTTACCTTGGCGGGAGGTCTGGTGGTAATGAGCAGTCCTTC. Residues: CASSYLGGRSGGNEQSF.

This clonotype has ten or more counts. The rearrangement links TRBV29-1 to TRBJ2-3; D perhaps matches TRBD2 (6 bases). Per the germline V gene, CDR1 is SQVTM and CDR2 is ANQGSEA. This CDR3 is 12 amino acids long. V lost 6 bases, J lost 2 bases, and 9 bases lay in between. The CDR3 bases are TGCAGCGTCGGGACTTTCACAGATACGCAGTATTTT. Translated: CSVGTFTDTQYF.

This clonotype has ten or more counts. The chain is built from TRBV28 and TRBJ1-5; TRBD1 might be the D (6 bases). V was pared by 5 bases and J by 4 bases, with 18 bases between. Germline assignment: CDR1 MDHEN and CDR2 SYDVKM. The CDR3 consists of 16 residues. The CDR3 DNA reads TGTGCCAGCAGTATCGTTGGGGGGGCAACAAATCAGCCCCAGCATTTT. Residues: CASSIVGGATNQPQHF.

This clonotype was seen repeatedly, ten times or more. V usage is TRBV11-2 and J usage is TRBJ2-7, with D perhaps matching TRBD2 (5 bases). Germline V gene lookup returns CDR1 SGHAT and CDR2 FQNNGV. Trimming left V 4 bases short and J 6 bases short, with 7 bases between. CDR3 size: 11 residues. CDR3 sequence (DNA): TGTGCCAGCAGCTCAACTAGCGAGCAGTACTTC. Its translation: CASSSTSEQYF.

This clonotype occurred many times. The chain recombines TRBV12-3 or TRBV12-4 with TRBJ2-1; no firm D call. Trimming removed 6 bases from V and 8 bases from J, with 20 bases in between. The CDR3 length is 15 residues. CDR3 residues: CASSLYSGGKDEQFF. In DNA, the CDR3 is TGTGCCAGCAGCCTCTACAGTGGCGGTAAGGATGAGCAGTTCTTC.

The V gene is TRBV29-1, the J gene TRBJ2-7; 10 bases are shared with TRBD1. The J segment lost 1 base and the V segment lost 2 bases, leaving 8 bases of the junction unmatched. Germline V lookup: CDR1 SQVTM, CDR2 ANQGSEA. This CDR3 has 16 amino acids. The CDR3 reads CSVETPWTGGSYEQYF. The CDR3 DNA reads as TGCAGCGTTGAAACCCCGTGGACAGGGGGATCCTACGAGCAGTACTTC.

Ten or more counts support this clonotype. The chain carries TRBV7-8 and TRBJ1-6, with D possibly TRBD1 on 6 matching bases. V was shortened by 1 base and J by 8 bases, with 12 bases between the two germline ends. Germline values: CDR1 SGHVS, CDR2 FQNEAQ. The CDR3 totals 15 residues. The CDR3 region is CASSLVGGIYSPLHF. The CDR3, as DNA: TGTGCCAGCAGCTTAGTCGGGGGCATTTATTCACCCCTCCACTTT.

This clonotype turned up a few times. This rearrangement joins TRBV2 to TRBJ2-7; 12 nucleotides align to TRBD2. The germline V gene has CDR1 SNHLY and CDR2 FYNNEI. The V gene end was trimmed by 6 bases and the J gene end by 6 bases; junction bases not matched to a gene: 6. The CDR3 spans 14 residues. CDR3: CASREQTSGSEQYF. The DNA of the CDR3 is TGTGCCAGCAGAGAACAGACTAGCGGGAGCGAGCAGTACTTC.

This rearrangement joins TRBV7-2 to TRBJ1-3; D unresolved. In germline, CDR1 is SGHTA, CDR2 FQGNSA. The V and J ends lost 5 bases and 0 bases respectively, with 17 bases between them. CDR3 size: 17 residues. Here the CDR3 reads CASSGQTGRFSGNTIYF. CDR3 in DNA: TGTGCCAGCAGCGGGCAAACCGGGAGGTTCTCTGGAAACACCATATATTTT.

There are many counts of this clonotype. This chain uses TRBV28 with TRBJ1-2; TRBD1 matches 7 bases. In germline, CDR1 is MDHEN, CDR2 SYDVKM. This CDR3 has 14 residues. J gave up 5 bases and V 4 bases, and 7 bases lay outside the gene matches. The CDR3 spells CASSSLTGSYGYTF. In DNA, the CDR3 is TGTGCCAGCAGTTCACTGACAGGGAGTTATGGCTACACCTTC.

The chain is built from TRBV6-9 and TRBJ1-2, with 7 bases fitting TRBD1. This CDR3 spans 14 amino acids. The ends lost 3 bases at V and 8 bases at J; junction bases unmatched: 9. In germline, CDR1 is MNHGY, CDR2 SVAAGI. The CDR3 coding sequence is TGTGCCAGCAGTTACTCAGGGGGTTATCAGGGCTACACCTTC. It yields the protein CASSYSGGYQGYTF.

Worth noting for this clonotype: A single base is all that separates this from a far larger clone, so a read error is likely. The V gene is TRBV28, the J gene TRBJ2-1, with D possibly called TRBD1 or TRBD2 (5 bases each). The germline V gene encodes CDR1 MDHEN and CDR2 SYDVKM. V lost 4 bases, J lost 10 bases, and 26 bases lay in between. CDR3 length: 17 amino acids. CDR3 coding DNA: TGTGCCAGCAGTTACACCGTCTTCAGGGAAAGAGACTACGAGCAGTTCTTC. Translating gives CASSYTVFRERDYEQFF.

This clonotype was seen more than once but under ten times. The chain joins TRBV19 to TRBJ1-1; D remains unclear. The germline V gene encodes CDR1 LNHDA and CDR2 SQIVND (reference sequence). V was shortened by 7 bases and J by 1 base, with 16 bases between the two germline ends. This CDR3 spans 15 amino acids. The CDR3 DNA sequence: TGTGCCAGTATCCCAAATGGGAGATCGAACACTGAAGCTTTCTTT. Protein: CASIPNGRSNTEAFF.

There are many counts of this clonotype. The rearrangement uses TRBV27 and TRBJ2-7; 7 bases are a match to TRBD2. V shed 4 bases and J 2 bases; nucleotides not matched to a gene: 5. The CDR3 length is 14 residues. CDR1 MNHEY and CDR2 SMNVEV come from the germline V gene (reference sequence). CDR3 DNA sequence: TGTGCCAGCAGTTCGGGACTATCCCCCTACGAGCAGTACTTC. Translating it yields CASSSGLSPYEQYF.

At least ten counts were recorded for this clonotype. In nucleotides, the CDR3 is TGTGCCAGCAGTTACTCTGGGCGGCTTACAGGACCGAATGAAAAACTGTTTTTT. Residues: CASSYSGRLTGPNEKLFF. V is TRBV6-2 or TRBV6-3 and J is TRBJ1-4; D is perhaps TRBD1 (5 bases). The germline V and J ends were trimmed by 0 bases and 5 bases, with 19 bases remaining between them. The germline gives CDR1 MNHEY, CDR2 SVGEGT. The CDR3 loop spans 18 amino acids.

This clonotype was detected ten times or more. The V gene is TRBV7-9, the J gene TRBJ2-1; D not certain. Germline loops: CDR1 SEHNR, CDR2 FQNEAQ (reference sequence). The V end was cut by 1 base, the J end by 7 bases, with 20 bases between. This CDR3 region has 17 residues. The CDR3 is CASSLGSTAGFENEQFF. The CDR3 DNA is TGTGCCAGCAGCTTAGGGTCGACCGCCGGGTTTGAGAATGAGCAGTTCTTC.

This clonotype was seen many times. The V gene is TRBV29-1, the J gene TRBJ1-1, with D possibly TRBD1 on 5 matching bases. Trimming took 7 bases from V and 5 from J, leaving 20 bases between them. This CDR3 comprises 14 residues. CDR1 is SQVTM, CDR2 ANQGSEA, per germline. CDR3 coding DNA: TGCAGCGGGGGAGAGGGACGAACGGGGACTGAAGCTTTCTTT. Encoded protein: CSGGEGRTGTEAFF. Combining the CDR3 with reference TRBV29-1 and TRBJ1-1 gives the whole variable domain SAVISQKPSRDICQRGTSLTIQCQVDSQVTMMFWYRQQPGQSLTLIATANQGSEATYESGFVIDKFPISRPNLTFSTLTVSNMSPEDSSIYLCSGGEGRTGTEAFFGQGTRLTVV.